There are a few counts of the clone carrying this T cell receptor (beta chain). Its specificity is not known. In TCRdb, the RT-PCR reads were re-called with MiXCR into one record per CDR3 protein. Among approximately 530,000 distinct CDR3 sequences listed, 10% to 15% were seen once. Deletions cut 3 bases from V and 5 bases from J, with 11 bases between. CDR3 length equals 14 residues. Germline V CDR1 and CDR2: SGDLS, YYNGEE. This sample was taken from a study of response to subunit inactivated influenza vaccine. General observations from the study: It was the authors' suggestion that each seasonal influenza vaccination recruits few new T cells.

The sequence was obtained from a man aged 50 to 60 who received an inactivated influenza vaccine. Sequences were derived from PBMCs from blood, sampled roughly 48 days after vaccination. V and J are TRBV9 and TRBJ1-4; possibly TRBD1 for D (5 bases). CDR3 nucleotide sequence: TGTGCCAGCAGCGCCCGTTGGGGGAATGAAAAACTGTTTTTT. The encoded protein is CASSARWGNEKLFF.